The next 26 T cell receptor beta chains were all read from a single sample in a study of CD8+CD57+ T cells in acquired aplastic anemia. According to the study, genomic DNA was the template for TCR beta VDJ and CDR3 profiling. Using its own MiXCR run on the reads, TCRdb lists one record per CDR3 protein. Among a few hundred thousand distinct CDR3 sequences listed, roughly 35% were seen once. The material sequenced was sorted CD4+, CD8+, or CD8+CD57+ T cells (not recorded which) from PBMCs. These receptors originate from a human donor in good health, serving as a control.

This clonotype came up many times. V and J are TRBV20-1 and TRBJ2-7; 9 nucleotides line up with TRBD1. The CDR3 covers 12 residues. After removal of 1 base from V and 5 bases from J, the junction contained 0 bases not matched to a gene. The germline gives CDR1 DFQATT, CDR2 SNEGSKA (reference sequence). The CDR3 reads CSARGDRDEQYF. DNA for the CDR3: TGCAGTGCTAGAGGGGACAGGGACGAGCAGTACTTC.

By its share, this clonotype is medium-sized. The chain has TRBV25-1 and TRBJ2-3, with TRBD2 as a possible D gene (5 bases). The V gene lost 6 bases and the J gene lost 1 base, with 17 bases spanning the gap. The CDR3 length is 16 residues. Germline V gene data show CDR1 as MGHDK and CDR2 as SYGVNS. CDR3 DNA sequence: TGTGCCAGCAGGGAGGTACTAGGTAAAGGCACAGATACGCAGTATTTT. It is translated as CASREVLGKGTDTQYF.

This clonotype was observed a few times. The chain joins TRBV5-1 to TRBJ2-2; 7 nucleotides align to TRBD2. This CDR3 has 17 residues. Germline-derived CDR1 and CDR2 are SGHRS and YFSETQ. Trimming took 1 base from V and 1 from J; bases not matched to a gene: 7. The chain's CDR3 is CASSLYGGGRNTGELFF. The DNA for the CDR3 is TGCGCCAGCAGCTTGTATGGCGGCGGGAGGAACACCGGGGAGCTGTTTTTT.

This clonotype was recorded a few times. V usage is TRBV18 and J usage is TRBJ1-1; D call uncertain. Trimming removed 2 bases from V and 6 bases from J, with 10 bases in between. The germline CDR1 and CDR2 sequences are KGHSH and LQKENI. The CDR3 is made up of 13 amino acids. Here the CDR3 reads CASSPTYPPEAFF. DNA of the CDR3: TGTGCCAGCTCACCAACTTATCCCCCTGAAGCTTTCTTT.

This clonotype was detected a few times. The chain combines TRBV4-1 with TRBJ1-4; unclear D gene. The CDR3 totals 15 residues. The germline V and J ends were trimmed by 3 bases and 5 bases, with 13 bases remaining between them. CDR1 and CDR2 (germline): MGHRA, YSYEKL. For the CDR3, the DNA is TGCGCCAGCAGCCAGGGAACGGCCCACAATGAAAAACTGTTTTTT. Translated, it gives CASSQGTAHNEKLFF.

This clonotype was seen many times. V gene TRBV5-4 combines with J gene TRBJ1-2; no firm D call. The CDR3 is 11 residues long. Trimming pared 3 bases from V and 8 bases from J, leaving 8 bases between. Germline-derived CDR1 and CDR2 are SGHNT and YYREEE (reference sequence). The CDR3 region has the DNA TGTGCCAGCAGCTCAATAGGAGGCTACACCTTC. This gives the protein CASSSIGGYTF.

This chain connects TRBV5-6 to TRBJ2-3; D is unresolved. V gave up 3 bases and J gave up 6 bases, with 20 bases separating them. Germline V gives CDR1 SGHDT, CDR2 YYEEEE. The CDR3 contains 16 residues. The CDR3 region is CASSSGGPRWADTQYF. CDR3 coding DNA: TGTGCCAGCAGCTCCGGCGGCCCAAGATGGGCGGATACGCAGTATTTT.

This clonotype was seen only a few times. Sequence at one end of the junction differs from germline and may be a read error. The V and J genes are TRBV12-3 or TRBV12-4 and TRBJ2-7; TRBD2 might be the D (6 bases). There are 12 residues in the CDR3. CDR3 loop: CGSSSWGDEQYF. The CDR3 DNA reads TGTGGCAGCAGTTCATGGGGGGACGAGCAGTACTTC.

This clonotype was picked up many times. CDR3 sequence (DNA): TGTGCCAGCAGCTTAACGTACACTAGCGGGGGGTACAATGAGCAGTTCTTC. It specifies CASSLTYTSGGYNEQFF. The V call is TRBV7-3, the J call TRBJ2-1; 12 bases line up with TRBD2. This CDR3 spans 17 amino acids. V was pared by 0 bases and J by 4 bases, with 4 bases of the junction left unmatched. Germline values: CDR1 SGHTA, CDR2 FQGTGA.

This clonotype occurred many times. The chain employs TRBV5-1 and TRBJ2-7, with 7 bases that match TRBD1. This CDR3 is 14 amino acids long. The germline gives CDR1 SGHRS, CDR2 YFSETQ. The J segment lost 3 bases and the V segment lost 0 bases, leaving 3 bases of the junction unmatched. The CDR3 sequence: CASSLGGQHYEQYF. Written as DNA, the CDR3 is TGCGCCAGCAGCTTGGGGGGACAGCACTACGAGCAGTACTTC.

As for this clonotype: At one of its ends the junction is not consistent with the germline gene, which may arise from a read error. The CDR3 DNA sequence: TGTGCCATCAGCCAAGGGGCCATCGGACTGCGTGGCACCGGGGAGCTGTTTTTT. As protein: CAISQGAIGLRGTGELFF. The genes are TRBV14 and TRBJ2-2; TRBD1 or TRBD2 may be the D gene (5 bases each). The V gene's germline CDR1 is SGHDN and CDR2 FVKESK. CDR3 length: 18 residues.

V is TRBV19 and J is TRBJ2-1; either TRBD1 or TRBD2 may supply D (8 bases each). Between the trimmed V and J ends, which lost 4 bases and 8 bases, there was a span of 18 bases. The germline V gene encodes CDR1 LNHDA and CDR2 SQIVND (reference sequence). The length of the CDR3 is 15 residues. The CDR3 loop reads CASSSGTGAGDEQFF. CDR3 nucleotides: TGTGCCAGTAGTAGCGGGACAGGAGCGGGGGATGAGCAGTTCTTC.

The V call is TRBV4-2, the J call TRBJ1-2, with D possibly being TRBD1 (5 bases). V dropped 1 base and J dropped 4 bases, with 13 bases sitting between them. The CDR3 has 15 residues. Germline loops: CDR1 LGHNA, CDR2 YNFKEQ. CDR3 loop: CASSQAVGGGYGYTF. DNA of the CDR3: TGTGCCAGCAGCCAAGCCGTCGGGGGGGGCTATGGCTACACCTTC.

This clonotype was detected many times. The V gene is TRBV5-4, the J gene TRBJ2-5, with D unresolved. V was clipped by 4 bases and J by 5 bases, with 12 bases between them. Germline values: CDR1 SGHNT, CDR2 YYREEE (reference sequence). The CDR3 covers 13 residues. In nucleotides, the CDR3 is TGTGCCAGCAGCGTTCGGGTTGGGGAGACCCAGTACTTC. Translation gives CASSVRVGETQYF.

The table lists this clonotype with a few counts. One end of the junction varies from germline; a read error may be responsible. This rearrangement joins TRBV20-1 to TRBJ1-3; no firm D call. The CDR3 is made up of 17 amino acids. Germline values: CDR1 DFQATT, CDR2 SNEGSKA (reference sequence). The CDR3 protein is CSARDPTGRGAGNTVYF. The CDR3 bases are TGCAGTGCTAGAGATCCCACGGGTCGTGGAGCTGGAAACACCGTATATTTT.

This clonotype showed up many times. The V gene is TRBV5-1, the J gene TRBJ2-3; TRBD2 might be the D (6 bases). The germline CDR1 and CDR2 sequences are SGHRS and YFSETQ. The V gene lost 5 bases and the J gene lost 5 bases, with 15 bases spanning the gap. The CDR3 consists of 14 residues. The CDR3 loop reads CASSPTAGRDTQYF. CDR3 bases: TGCGCCAGCAGTCCTACGGCGGGGCGAGATACGCAGTATTTT.

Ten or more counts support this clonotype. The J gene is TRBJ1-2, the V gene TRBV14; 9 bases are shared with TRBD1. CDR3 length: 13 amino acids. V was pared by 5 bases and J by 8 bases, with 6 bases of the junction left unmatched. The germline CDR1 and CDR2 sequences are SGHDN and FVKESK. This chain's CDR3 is CASSWTGAGGYTF. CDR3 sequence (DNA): TGTGCCAGCAGCTGGACAGGGGCTGGAGGCTACACCTTC.

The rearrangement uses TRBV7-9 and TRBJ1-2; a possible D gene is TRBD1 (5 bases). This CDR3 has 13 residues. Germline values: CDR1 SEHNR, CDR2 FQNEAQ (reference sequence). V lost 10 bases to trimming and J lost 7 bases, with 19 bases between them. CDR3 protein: CATVPQGGRGYTF. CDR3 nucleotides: TGTGCCACCGTCCCCCAGGGAGGGCGTGGCTACACCTTC.

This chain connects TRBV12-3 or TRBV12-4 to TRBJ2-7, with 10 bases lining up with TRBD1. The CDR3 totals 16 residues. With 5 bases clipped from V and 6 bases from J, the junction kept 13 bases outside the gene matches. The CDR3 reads CASSTGQGVQGGEQYF. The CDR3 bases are TGTGCCAGCAGTACCGGACAGGGGGTACAGGGAGGCGAGCAGTACTTC.

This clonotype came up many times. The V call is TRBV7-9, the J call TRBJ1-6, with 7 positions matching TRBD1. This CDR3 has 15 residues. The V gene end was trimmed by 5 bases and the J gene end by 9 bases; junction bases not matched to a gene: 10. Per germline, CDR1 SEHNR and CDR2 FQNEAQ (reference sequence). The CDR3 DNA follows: TGTGCCAGCAGCGTGGGACAGTATGTCGGTTCACCCCTCCACTTT. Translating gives CASSVGQYVGSPLHF.

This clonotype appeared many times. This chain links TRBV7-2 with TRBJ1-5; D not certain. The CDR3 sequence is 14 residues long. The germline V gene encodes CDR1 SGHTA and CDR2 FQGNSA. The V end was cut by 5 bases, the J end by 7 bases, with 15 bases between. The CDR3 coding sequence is TGTGCCAGCAGCCTCATCGGGTTGGGGCAGCCCCAGCATTTT. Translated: CASSLIGLGQPQHF.

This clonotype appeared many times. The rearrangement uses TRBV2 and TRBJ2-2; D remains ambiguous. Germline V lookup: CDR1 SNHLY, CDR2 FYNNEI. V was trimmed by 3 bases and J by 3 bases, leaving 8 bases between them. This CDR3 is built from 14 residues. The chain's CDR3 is CASSEFADTGELFF. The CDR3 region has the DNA TGTGCCAGCAGTGAGTTCGCAGACACCGGGGAGCTGTTTTTT.

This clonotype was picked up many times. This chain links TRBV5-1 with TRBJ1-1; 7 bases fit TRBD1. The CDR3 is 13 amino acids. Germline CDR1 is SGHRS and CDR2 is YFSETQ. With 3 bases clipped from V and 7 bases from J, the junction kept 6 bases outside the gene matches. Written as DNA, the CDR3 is TGCGCCAGCAGCTACGACAGGGCCGGTGAAGCTTTCTTT. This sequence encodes CASSYDRAGEAFF.

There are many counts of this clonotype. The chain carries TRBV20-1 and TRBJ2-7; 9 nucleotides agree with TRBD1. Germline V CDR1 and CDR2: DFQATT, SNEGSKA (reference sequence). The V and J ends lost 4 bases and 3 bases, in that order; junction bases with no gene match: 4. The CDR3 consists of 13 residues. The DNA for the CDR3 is TGCAGTGCTATGGGACAGGGTATCTACGAGCAGTACTTC. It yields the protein CSAMGQGIYEQYF.

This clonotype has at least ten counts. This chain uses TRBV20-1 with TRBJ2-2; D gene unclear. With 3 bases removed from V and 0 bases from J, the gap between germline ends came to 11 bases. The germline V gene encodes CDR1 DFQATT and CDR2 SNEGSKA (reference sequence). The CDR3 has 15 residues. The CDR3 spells CSASPAGTNTGELFF. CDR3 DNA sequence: TGCAGTGCTAGTCCGGCAGGAACGAACACCGGGGAGCTGTTTTTT.

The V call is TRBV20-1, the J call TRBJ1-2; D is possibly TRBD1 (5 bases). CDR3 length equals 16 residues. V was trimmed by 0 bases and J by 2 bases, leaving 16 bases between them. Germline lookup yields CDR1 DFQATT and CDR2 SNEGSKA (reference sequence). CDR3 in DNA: TGCAGTGCTAGAGATGGAGGGCCTGGGGCGAACTATGGCTACACCTTC. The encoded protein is CSARDGGPGANYGYTF.